This TCR beta chain was retrieved from a study of T cells after somatic rescue of genetic block. The method was immunoSEQ multiplex PCR; TCRdb's version includes in-frame clones alone and lacks a portion of them. The sample carries roughly 120,000 clones, about nine tenths recorded once. Looked up from germline, CDR1 is SGDLS and CDR2 is YYNGEE. V gave up 0 bases and J gave up 3 bases; unmatched junction bases: 6. The CDR3 runs to 16 residues. Sample: peripheral blood mononuclear cells (PBMCs). The sequence was obtained from a woman between 18 and 29 years old. The genes are TRBV9 and TRBJ2-3; 8 nucleotides agree with TRBD2. DNA of the CDR3: TGTGCCAGCAGCGTAGAGGCGGGGGGTCAAACAGATACGCAGTATTTT. Translated: CASSVEAGGQTDTQYF.